The 19 T cell receptor beta chains given below trace back to one sample, sequenced in a study of T cells in Graves' hyperthyroidism and ophthalmopathy. RNA transcripts gave rise to amplified TCR beta CDR3 regions. HTBI primers were employed in a first-round RT-PCR of the TCR CDR3. TCRdb passed the multiplex PCR reads through MiXCR, listing each CDR3 protein once. Among nearly 750,000 distinct CDR3 sequences, approximately 36% were seen once, and the ten largest hold around 30%. The sample comprised blood. Source of these receptors: a woman in her 40s with Graves' hyperthyroidism.

This rearrangement joins TRBV5-4 to TRBJ2-5, with D perhaps TRBD2 (7 bases). In germline, CDR1 is SGHNT, CDR2 YYREEE (reference sequence). This CDR3 has 16 amino acids. V lost 4 bases and J 5 bases, leaving 21 bases between the germline ends. The chain's CDR3 is CASSQLGGGLSETQYF. The CDR3 DNA is TGTGCCAGCAGCCAACTGGGGGGGGGCCTGAGCGAGACCCAGTACTTC.

This clonotype has ten or more counts. The chain joins TRBV7-2 to TRBJ1-5, with 8 positions matching TRBD1. Trimming took 5 bases from V and 0 from J; bases not matched to a gene: 9. CDR3 length: 17 residues. Germline V gene data show CDR1 as SGHTA and CDR2 as FQGNSA. The chain's CDR3 is CASSNGQGGSSNQPQHF. The DNA for the CDR3 is TGTGCCAGCAGCAACGGACAGGGTGGGAGTAGCAATCAGCCCCAGCATTTT.

Note on this clonotype: A read error is possible here, since a much larger clone lies one base away. The V and J genes are TRBV27 and TRBJ2-2, with D perhaps matching TRBD2 (7 bases). CDR1 is MNHEY and CDR2 is SMNVEV in the germline V gene (reference sequence). This CDR3 comprises 19 residues. V gave up 5 bases and J gave up 0 bases, with 22 bases separating them. For the CDR3, the DNA is TGTGCCAGCAGTCCCTATTCGGGGGAGGGACATTCGAACACCGGGGAGCTGTTTTTT. Protein sequence: CASSPYSGEGHSNTGELFF.

The gene calls are TRBV5-4 and TRBJ1-5; D is uncertain. V was trimmed by 9 bases and J by 0 bases, leaving 22 bases between them. The CDR3 runs to 17 residues. Germline V gives CDR1 SGHNT, CDR2 YYREEE (reference sequence). The CDR3 DNA reads as TGTGCCATCTCTCTCCCCTTCCACCAATATAGCAATCAGCCCCAGCATTTT. This gives the protein CAISLPFHQYSNQPQHF.

This clonotype has a handful of counts. For the CDR3, the DNA is TGTGCCAGCAGCTTAGACCCCCCACAGGGATACACCTTC. Residues: CASSLDPPQGYTF. J is TRBJ1-2 and V is TRBV7-2; tentative D call: TRBD1 (6 bases). CDR3 size: 13 residues. Germline V gives CDR1 SGHTA, CDR2 FQGNSA. Trimming took off 1 base at V and 11 bases at J, with 14 bases between the two ends.

This clonotype has just a few counts. The chain recombines TRBV7-2 with TRBJ2-7; tentative D call: TRBD1 (6 bases). The CDR3 covers 15 residues. The ends were cut back, 11 bases at V and 2 bases at J, with 22 bases in the middle. Germline V gives CDR1 SGHTA, CDR2 FQGNSA. CDR3 nucleotide sequence: TGTGCCTGGAGTGCCCCGGGGACACGAACCTACGAGCAGTACTTC. Translated, it gives CAWSAPGTRTYEQYF.

This clonotype turned up a few times. V gene TRBV14 combines with J gene TRBJ2-2; 9 bases match TRBD2. In germline, CDR1 is SGHDN, CDR2 FVKESK. The CDR3 totals 15 residues. J lost 6 bases, V lost 4 bases, and 6 bases had no gene match. The CDR3 sequence: CASSPGVAGAGELFF. In DNA form, the CDR3 reads TGTGCCAGCAGCCCTGGGGTAGCGGGAGCCGGGGAGCTGTTTTTT.

The V call is TRBV20-1, the J call TRBJ2-7; a possible D gene is TRBD1 (5 bases). Germline CDR1 reads DFQATT; CDR2 reads SNEGSKA (reference sequence). The CDR3 is 13 residues long. V lost 6 bases and J 7 bases, leaving 19 bases between the germline ends. The CDR3 protein is CSASRANTGEQYF. CDR3 in DNA: TGCAGTGCATCCAGGGCGAACACCGGGGAGCAGTACTTC.

On this clonotype: At one boundary the junction diverges from the germline segment, which might be a read error. CDR3 coding DNA: TGTCCCAGCAGTGTGGGACTAGCGGGAGGGCCGGGAGAGACCCAGTACTTC. Translating it yields CPSSVGLAGGPGETQYF. The chain links TRBV12-3 or TRBV12-4 to TRBJ2-5; 16 nucleotides line up with TRBD2. The CDR3 runs to 17 residues.

This clonotype has ten or more counts. The chain uses TRBV4-1 and TRBJ1-1, with 7 bases aligning to TRBD1. V was clipped by 3 bases and J by 4 bases; unmatched bases: 8. CDR3 length equals 15 residues. The V gene's germline CDR1 is MGHRA and CDR2 YSYEKL. CDR3 sequence: CASSQLQGTGTEAFF. The CDR3 coding sequence is TGCGCCAGCAGCCAGCTACAGGGGACGGGCACTGAAGCTTTCTTT.

This rearrangement joins TRBV5-4 to TRBJ1-5, with D maybe TRBD1 (5 bases). Germline loops: CDR1 SGHNT, CDR2 YYREEE (reference sequence). The CDR3 runs 18 residues. V was cut by 0 bases and J by 1 base, with 17 bases left in between. CDR3 sequence reads: CASSLALGGLISNQPQHF. In DNA, the CDR3 is TGTGCCAGCAGCTTGGCCCTCGGGGGTTTGATCAGCAATCAGCCCCAGCATTTT.

The sample holds many counts of this clonotype. The chain carries TRBV12-3 or TRBV12-4 and TRBJ2-5, with 14 nucleotides matching TRBD2. The CDR3 totals 14 residues. With V trimmed by 6 bases and J by 5 bases, 2 bases remained unmatched. In DNA form, the CDR3 reads TGTGCCAGCAGCCGGACTAGCGGGAGGGAGACCCAGTACTTC. Its translation is CASSRTSGRETQYF.

This clonotype was counted ten times or more. The genes are TRBV7-2 and TRBJ1-2; no reliable D call. Deletions cut 2 bases from V and 2 bases from J, with 15 bases between. This CDR3 is 16 amino acids long. Germline values: CDR1 SGHTA, CDR2 FQGNSA. The CDR3, as DNA: TGTGCCAGCAGCTTAATGGCGTCGTCGGAGAACTATGGCTACACCTTC. Translating gives CASSLMASSENYGYTF.

The CDR3 coding sequence is TGTGCCATCAGTGGACAGGGGGCCGGCACCGGGGAGCTGTTTTTT. Its protein is CAISGQGAGTGELFF. The chain carries TRBV10-3 and TRBJ2-2; 10 nucleotides match TRBD1. J was trimmed by 4 bases and V by 4 bases; bases with no gene match: 3. The CDR3 runs 15 residues. Germline assignment: CDR1 ENHRY and CDR2 SYGVKD.

In this sample, this clonotype turned up many times. This rearrangement joins TRBV7-9 to TRBJ1-4, with a possible D match to TRBD1 (5 bases). Germline V gene data show CDR1 as SEHNR and CDR2 as FQNEAQ (reference sequence). V shed 1 base and J shed 5 bases, with 14 bases lying between them. The CDR3 consists of 16 residues. CDR3 sequence: CASSLGATGENEKLFF. The CDR3 DNA reads TGTGCCAGCAGCTTAGGAGCTACAGGAGAGAATGAAAAACTGTTTTTT.

CDR3 protein: CASSFEGDLYEQYF. The DNA of the CDR3 is TGTGCCAGCAGTTTTGAGGGGGATCTCTACGAGCAGTACTTC. The V call is TRBV12-3 or TRBV12-4, the J call TRBJ2-7; possible D gene TRBD1, 6 bases. Trimming took 3 bases from V and 3 from J, leaving 12 bases between them. CDR3 length: 14 amino acids.

This clonotype was recorded a few times. V is TRBV11-2 and J is TRBJ2-7; TRBD2 matches 8 bases. Trimming removed 2 bases from V and 5 bases from J; junction bases left unmatched: 11. Germline V CDR1 and CDR2: SGHAT, FQNNGV. The CDR3 has 16 residues. CDR3 amino acids: CASSLLLIAGINEQYF. CDR3 DNA: TGTGCCAGCAGCTTACTACTAATAGCGGGAATCAACGAGCAGTACTTC.

The chain uses TRBV28 and TRBJ1-1; D gene ambiguous. V was clipped by 5 bases and J by 11 bases, with 24 bases between them. The CDR3 runs 15 residues. Germline V CDR1 and CDR2: MDHEN, SYDVKM. The CDR3 sequence: CASSAARGSGVRAFF. The CDR3 nucleotides read TGTGCCAGCAGTGCTGCACGGGGAAGCGGTGTGAGGGCTTTCTTT.

This clonotype was found a few times. The rearrangement uses TRBV7-8 and TRBJ1-5; D perhaps matches TRBD1 (5 bases). The V end was cut by 2 bases, the J end by 6 bases, with 11 bases between. Germline values: CDR1 SGHVS, CDR2 FQNEAQ. There are 14 residues in the CDR3. This CDR3 is CASSLSRGTQPQHF. The CDR3 coding sequence is TGTGCCAGCAGCTTAAGTAGGGGTACTCAGCCCCAGCATTTT.